The clone carrying this TCR beta chain has just one count. Its antigen is undetermined. This record belongs to a study of Graves' ophthalmopathy and Graves' hyperthyroidism. Study information: Peripheral blood was gathered at first diagnosis, ahead of any treatment whatsoever.

RNA transcripts served as template for amplifying TCR beta CDR3 sequences. First-round RT-PCR employed HTBI primers, with a second-round multiplex PCR after it. A single record per CDR3 protein comes from TCRdb applying MiXCR to the multiplex PCR reads. The sample carries fewer than 650,000 distinct CDR3 sequences, 20% to 25% recorded once. General observations from the study: Both a roughly 68% sensitivity and a 72.22% specificity characterized the model's predictions of ophthalmopathy progression.

Ineligible for inclusion were patients with other autoimmune diseases, uncontrolled infections, pregnancy or lactation. Diagnostic conclusions were grounded in clinical symptoms, serum thyroxine, TRAb, thyroid ultrasound and orbital computed tomography. V was clipped by 2 bases and J by 5 bases, with 10 bases between them. This CDR3 contains 13 residues. Sequenced sample: peripheral blood. This TCR derives from a woman younger than 30 with stable Graves' hyperthyroidism. Some clones in this sample may be carry-over from other donors' samples. The chain recombines TRBV12-3 or TRBV12-4 with TRBJ2-7, with D uncertain. CDR3 sequence (DNA): TGTGCCAGCAGTTTACGAGTCGAGGACGAGCAGTACTTC. Its protein is CASSLRVEDEQYF.